Shown below are 18 T cell receptor beta chains from a single sample sequenced in a study of T cells after yellow fever vaccination. TCRdb analysed the 5' RACE reads with MiXCR anew, one entry per CDR3 protein. Among a few hundred thousand distinct CDR3 sequences listed, 4.1% were seen once. Sequences were derived from PBMCs, sampled 5 days after the yellow fever booster vaccination. The source is a man younger than 35 who received the YFV17D yellow fever vaccine.

This clonotype showed up just a few times. The rearrangement uses TRBV7-2 and TRBJ1-4, with 10 positions matching TRBD1. Germline V lookup: CDR1 SGHTA, CDR2 FQGNSA. V trimming: 5 bases; J trimming: 7 bases; junction bases outside the gene matches: 7. This CDR3 region has 15 residues. CDR3: CASSPGTGEGEKLFF. The CDR3 coding sequence is TGTGCCAGCAGCCCGGGGACAGGGGAGGGTGAAAAACTGTTTTTT.

This clonotype was picked up many times. The rearrangement joins TRBV5-4 to TRBJ2-1; possible D gene TRBD2, 6 bases. The CDR3 totals 13 residues. Trimming removed 4 bases at V and 5 bases at J, with 10 bases between. From germline, CDR1 is SGHNT and CDR2 YYREEE (reference sequence). The CDR3 DNA follows: TGTGCCAGCAGCGGCGGAGGGGACAATGAGCAGTTCTTC. Translated: CASSGGGDNEQFF.

This clonotype turned up a few times. This chain connects TRBV18 to TRBJ2-7; 10 nucleotides align to TRBD1. Germline CDR1 and CDR2: KGHSH and LQKENI. The CDR3 is made up of 15 amino acids. V lost 4 bases to trimming and J lost 1 base; unmatched junction nucleotides: 4. As DNA, the CDR3 is TGTGCCAGCTCACGGGACAGGGGCGGGTCCTACGAGCAGTACTTC. It is translated as CASSRDRGGSYEQYF.

This clonotype was detected ten times or more. The chain has TRBV5-1 and TRBJ2-2; 8 nucleotides agree with TRBD1. V lost 4 bases to trimming and J lost 7 bases; unmatched junction nucleotides: 6. The CDR3 spans 14 residues. Germline V gene lookup returns CDR1 SGHRS and CDR2 YFSETQ. Here the CDR3 reads CASSLGQGHGELFF. CDR3 coding DNA: TGCGCCAGCAGCCTTGGACAGGGACACGGGGAGCTGTTTTTT.

This clonotype was seen repeatedly, ten times or more. The CDR3 nucleotides are TGTGCCAGCAGGTCCTCCTCCGGTAGAAAAGGGGCAGATACGCAGTATTTT. It encodes CASRSSSGRKGADTQYF. The chain combines TRBV7-8 with TRBJ2-3; a possible D gene is TRBD1 (5 bases). The germline V and J ends were trimmed by 6 bases and 4 bases, with 23 bases remaining between them. The CDR3 runs 17 residues. CDR1 and CDR2 (germline): SGHVS, FQNEAQ.

A few counts support this clonotype. The chain joins TRBV4-3 to TRBJ1-6; D not resolved. The V gene lost 0 bases and the J gene lost 0 bases, with 9 bases spanning the gap. The length of the CDR3 is 17 residues. The V gene's germline CDR1 is LGHNA and CDR2 YSLEER. CDR3 DNA: TGCGCCAGCAGCCAAGATTCGGGTAGCTCCTATAATTCACCCCTCCACTTT. Its translation is CASSQDSGSSYNSPLHF.

The chain joins TRBV20-1 to TRBJ2-6; 8 bases are a match to TRBD1. The CDR3 contains 17 residues. After removal of 3 bases from V and 0 bases from J, the junction contained 7 bases not matched to a gene. The germline V gene has CDR1 DFQATT and CDR2 SNEGSKA (reference sequence). CDR3 region: CSARVRQGSSGANVLTF. CDR3 DNA sequence: TGCAGTGCTAGGGTCCGACAGGGGAGCTCTGGGGCCAACGTCCTGACTTTC.

This clonotype was detected many times. V is TRBV12-3 or TRBV12-4 and J is TRBJ2-3; maybe TRBD2 (6 bases). The CDR3 runs to 15 residues. Deletions cut 7 bases from V and 7 bases from J, with 21 bases between. This chain's CDR3 is CASTPRGSGTHTQYF. CDR3 coding DNA: TGTGCCAGCACCCCTCGGGGTAGCGGTACACATACGCAGTATTTT.

This rearrangement joins TRBV7-2 to TRBJ2-5; 10 nucleotides line up with TRBD2. The CDR3 runs 14 residues. Germline-derived CDR1 and CDR2 are SGHTA and FQGNSA. The V segment lost 5 bases and the J segment 3 bases; nucleotides outside the gene matches: 3. CDR3 DNA: TGTGCCAGCAGCGGAGGACTAGCGGAAGAGACCCAGTACTTC. Translating it yields CASSGGLAEETQYF. The variable domain in full, completed from reference TRBV7-2 and TRBJ2-5, reads GAGVSQSPSNKVTEKGKDVELRCDPISGHTALYWYRQSLGQGLEFLIYFQGNSAPDKSGLPSDRFSAERTGGSVSTLTIQRTQQEDSAVYLCASSGGLAEETQYFGPGTRLLVL.

The V call is TRBV11-2, the J call TRBJ2-3, with no clear D. The germline V and J ends were trimmed by 0 bases and 7 bases, with 5 bases remaining between them. Germline V gene data show CDR1 as SGHAT and CDR2 as FQNNGV. The CDR3 loop spans 12 amino acids. In DNA form, the CDR3 reads TGTGCCAGCAGCTTAGACAGCCATACGCAGTATTTT. Translating gives CASSLDSHTQYF. Drawing the rest from reference TRBV11-2 and TRBJ2-3, the complete variable domain is EAGVAQSPRYKIIEKRQSVAFWCNPISGHATLYWYQQILGQGPKLLIQFQNNGVVDDSQLPKDRFSAERLKGVDSTLKIQPAKLEDSAVYLCASSLDSHTQYFGPGTRLTVL.

Ten or more counts support this clonotype. The rearrangement uses TRBV5-1 and TRBJ2-3; 12 bases match TRBD2. Germline CDR1 and CDR2: SGHRS and YFSETQ. The CDR3 spans 15 residues. V lost 8 bases and J lost 4; bases outside the gene matches: 8. The CDR3 spells CASTLAGGPSDTQYF. The CDR3, as DNA: TGCGCCAGTACCCTAGCGGGGGGGCCTTCAGATACGCAGTATTTT.

This clonotype has a count of ten or more. This chain uses TRBV20-1 with TRBJ2-5; no firm D call. From germline, CDR1 is DFQATT and CDR2 SNEGSKA (reference sequence). The CDR3 extends over 15 amino acids. The germline V and J ends were trimmed by 1 base and 1 base, with 13 bases remaining between them. CDR3 sequence: CSARARLGSQETQYF. Here the CDR3 DNA reads TGCAGTGCTAGAGCAAGGCTAGGGTCCCAAGAGACCCAGTACTTC.

The CDR3 protein is CASSGQTGIGTEAFF. The DNA for the CDR3 is TGTGCCAGCAGCGGCCAGACAGGGATTGGCACTGAAGCTTTCTTT. This chain connects TRBV5-4 to TRBJ1-1, with 7 bases aligning to TRBD1. The CDR3 consists of 15 residues. The germline CDR1 and CDR2 sequences are SGHNT and YYREEE (reference sequence). V was clipped by 4 bases and J by 4 bases; unmatched bases: 10.

The V gene is TRBV5-4, the J gene TRBJ1-1; D remains unclear. The CDR3 has 14 amino acids. Germline V gives CDR1 SGHNT, CDR2 YYREEE (reference sequence). V was clipped by 7 bases and J by 1 base, with 14 bases between them. The CDR3 nucleotides are TGTGCCAGCCGTCCTGAATGGAAGAACACTGAAGCTTTCTTT. Its translation is CASRPEWKNTEAFF.

This clonotype was seen repeatedly, ten times or more. The chain has TRBV10-3 and TRBJ1-5, with a possible D match to TRBD1 (5 bases). The CDR3 spans 16 residues. Germline assignment: CDR1 ENHRY and CDR2 SYGVKD. Trimming left V 0 bases short and J 7 bases short, with 16 bases between. This chain's CDR3 is CAISESLGGARQPQHF. CDR3 nucleotides: TGTGCCATCAGTGAGTCTTTGGGGGGAGCTAGGCAGCCCCAGCATTTT.

There are a few counts of this clonotype. The chain employs TRBV20-1 and TRBJ1-1; possible D gene TRBD1, 5 bases. Germline CDR1 and CDR2: DFQATT and SNEGSKA (reference sequence). There are 13 residues in the CDR3. Trimming shortened V by 6 bases and J by 8 bases, and 19 bases separated the two germline ends. The CDR3 region is CSATTWGGEEAFF. The CDR3 DNA follows: TGCAGTGCCACAACATGGGGAGGGGAGGAAGCTTTCTTT.

The rearrangement joins TRBV6-5 to TRBJ1-5, with D perhaps TRBD1 (6 bases). Germline CDR1 and CDR2: MNHEY and SVGAGI. Deletions cut 0 bases from V and 5 bases from J, with 11 bases between. This CDR3 has 15 residues. The CDR3 reads CASSYSGGGHQPQHF. DNA of the CDR3: TGTGCCAGCAGTTACTCTGGAGGGGGACATCAGCCCCAGCATTTT.

The V call is TRBV4-3, the J call TRBJ2-2, with 7 bases aligning to TRBD2. From germline, CDR1 is LGHNA and CDR2 YSLEER. This CDR3 spans 16 amino acids. With 3 bases clipped from V and 4 bases from J, the junction kept 8 bases outside the gene matches. This CDR3 is CASSQYGGGFTGELFF. The CDR3 region has the DNA TGCGCCAGCAGCCAGTACGGCGGGGGATTCACCGGGGAGCTGTTTTTT.